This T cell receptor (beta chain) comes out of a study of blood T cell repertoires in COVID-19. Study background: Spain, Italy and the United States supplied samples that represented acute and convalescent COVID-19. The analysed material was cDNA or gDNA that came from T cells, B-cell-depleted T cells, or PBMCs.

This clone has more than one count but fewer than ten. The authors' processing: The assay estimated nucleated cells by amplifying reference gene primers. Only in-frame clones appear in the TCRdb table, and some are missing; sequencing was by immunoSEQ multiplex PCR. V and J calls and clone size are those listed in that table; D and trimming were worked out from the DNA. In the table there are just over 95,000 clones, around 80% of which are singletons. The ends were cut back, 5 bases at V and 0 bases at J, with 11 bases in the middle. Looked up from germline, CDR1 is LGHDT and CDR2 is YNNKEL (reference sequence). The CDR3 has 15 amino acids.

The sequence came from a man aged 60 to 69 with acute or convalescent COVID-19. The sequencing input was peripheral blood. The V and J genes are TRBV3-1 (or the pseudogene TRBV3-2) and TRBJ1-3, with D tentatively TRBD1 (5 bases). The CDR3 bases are TGTGCCAGCAGCTCAGGGCTCAGCTCTGGAAACACCATATATTTT. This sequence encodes CASSSGLSSGNTIYF.